The rows below give T cell receptor beta chains drawn from one sample of a study of T cell responses to AZD1222 COVID-19 vaccine. Libraries were prepared by immunoSEQ multiplex PCR; TCRdb keeps only in-frame clonotypes and omits some of them. The sample has approximately 120,000 clones; approximately 91% are singletons. The starting material was peripheral blood, obtained on day 0 of AZD1222 vaccination. The receptors were gathered from an adult in good health. The CDR3 runs from the conserved cysteine through the conserved F or W.

V: TRBV5-6
J: TRBJ1-3
CDR3: CASNRGAISGNTIYF

V: TRBV9
J: TRBJ1-3
CDR3: CASSLDRGGNTIYF

V: TRBV18
J: TRBJ1-1
CDR3: CASSPIPQMNTEAFF

V: TRBV6-2/TRBV6-3
J: TRBJ1-2
CDR3: CASSQVRGHGYTF

V: TRBV12-3/TRBV12-4
J: TRBJ2-7
CDR3: CASSLEKGFPQYF

V: TRBV2
J: TRBJ2-2
CDR3: CASSRDTLSGELFF

V: TRBV6-5
J: TRBJ2-3
CDR3: CASRSGGAVDTQYF

V: TRBV11-1
J: TRBJ2-6
CDR3: CASRSQGPGANVLTF

V: TRBV6-2/TRBV6-3
J: TRBJ1-1
CDR3: CASSYSINPAVMNTEAFF

V: TRBV5-1
J: TRBJ1-6
CDR3: CASRGGTDNNSPLHF

V: TRBV9
J: TRBJ1-1
CDR3: CASSSRRTMNTEAFF

V: TRBV10-3
J: TRBJ1-2
CDR3: CAISEGNRGSWDYGYTF

V: TRBV24-1
J: TRBJ2-2
CDR3: CATSWGRNGELFF

V: TRBV7-2
J: TRBJ2-7
CDR3: CASSLAMGQAPYEQYF

V: TRBV19
J: TRBJ2-2
CDR3: CASSTGLQGTGELFF

V: TRBV18
J: TRBJ1-2
CDR3: CASSPSDRGPNYGYTF

V: TRBV6-2/TRBV6-3
J: TRBJ1-2
CDR3: CASSYEDRAYGYTF

V: TRBV19
J: TRBJ2-2
CDR3: CASSRQNTGELFF

V: TRBV5-1
J: TRBJ2-1
CDR3: CASSLAAGGSYNEQFF

V: TRBV5-1
J: TRBJ1-2
CDR3: CASSLVGGDYGYTF

V: TRBV5-4
J: TRBJ2-2
CDR3: CASSFSTNTGELFF

V: TRBV2
J: TRBJ2-5
CDR3: CASSEGSGTQYF

V: TRBV11-3
J: TRBJ2-1
CDR3: CASSSSGANYNEQFF

V: TRBV18
J: TRBJ1-6
CDR3: CASSHELLLGNSPLHF

V: TRBV30
J: TRBJ2-1
CDR3: CACTLGDWEQFF

V: TRBV7-9
J: TRBJ2-5
CDR3: CASSLRTSGTEGETQYF

V: TRBV10-3
J: TRBJ1-1
CDR3: CAISESGPGRWAFF

V: TRBV6-5
J: TRBJ1-2
CDR3: CASSFRGGGYTF

V: TRBV6-5
J: TRBJ2-3
CDR3: CASSYGLIGSTDTQYF

V: TRBV4-3
J: TRBJ1-2
CDR3: CASSQMGMAINYGYTF

V: TRBV19
J: TRBJ1-2
CDR3: CASSIERGPAPNYGYTF

V: TRBV2
J: TRBJ1-2
CDR3: CASTFGTLDYGYTF

V: TRBV3-1/TRBV3-2
J: TRBJ2-2
CDR3: CASSQVGTGNSGELFF

V: TRBV12-3/TRBV12-4
J: TRBJ1-5
CDR3: CASSFGQSAQHF

V: TRBV6-1
J: TRBJ1-6
CDR3: CASSDRDRLYNSPLHF

V: TRBV5-4
J: TRBJ2-1
CDR3: CASSQLGIGGDEQFF

V: TRBV30
J: TRBJ1-2
CDR3: CAWSVGTGTFHGYTF

V: TRBV9
J: TRBJ2-2
CDR3: CASSVLSGRVSSTGELFF

V: TRBV11-3
J: TRBJ1-1
CDR3: CASSPQTGSGTEAFF

V: TRBV19
J: TRBJ1-5
CDR3: CATGVGTGGNQPQHF

V: TRBV7-9
J: TRBJ1-2
CDR3: CASSPRERYGYTF

V: TRBV5-4
J: TRBJ1-4
CDR3: CASSLKGSSEKLFF

V: TRBV4-2
J: TRBJ1-5
CDR3: CASSQDLSISGSNQPQHF

V: TRBV9
J: TRBJ2-5
CDR3: CASSVGDWEGTQYF

V: TRBV7-8
J: TRBJ2-3
CDR3: CASSFRGADTQYF

V: TRBV5-6
J: TRBJ1-6
CDR3: CASSFGDRSSYNSPLHF

V: TRBV19
J: TRBJ2-3
CDR3: CASRLAAGTDTQYF

V: TRBV4-3
J: TRBJ1-5
CDR3: CASSQDHGGFQPQHF

V: TRBV9
J: TRBJ2-1
CDR3: CASSRGVSRASYNEQFF

V: TRBV5-8
J: TRBJ1-1
CDR3: CASSRRQGGTEAFF

V: TRBV6-5
J: TRBJ1-6
CDR3: CASSPMGTGLRPLHF

V: TRBV9
J: TRBJ1-1
CDR3: CASSPGGYSTEAFF

V: TRBV6-5
J: TRBJ1-5
CDR3: CASGLGGHQPQHF

V: TRBV30
J: TRBJ1-3
CDR3: CAWSVGGIAGNTIYF

V: TRBV7-8
J: TRBJ2-2
CDR3: CASSLASGPTGELFF

V: TRBV28
J: TRBJ2-1
CDR3: CATQGLVSSYNEQFF

V: TRBV6-9
J: TRBJ2-3
CDR3: CASSYAHTSTDTQYF

V: TRBV3-1/TRBV3-2
J: TRBJ1-1
CDR3: CASSQHTNRGTEAFF

V: TRBV10-3
J: TRBJ1-4
CDR3: CAISESLTDNEKLFF